This T cell receptor (beta chain) comes out of a study of T cells in localized non-small cell lung cancer. Study-level findings and limits: In uninvolved adjacent lung, T cell clonality reached its highest value, exceeding tumor.

In regard to this clone: Antigen specificity is unknown.

Germline V gives CDR1 MGHRA, CDR2 YSYEKL. The ends were cut back, 2 bases at V and 9 bases at J, with 7 bases in the middle. The CDR3 length is 11 residues. The method was immunoSEQ multiplex PCR; TCRdb's version includes in-frame clones alone and lacks a portion of them. The sample holds more than 45,000 clones; roughly 83% are singletons and the top ten take 15% to 20%. This clonotype originated in a man between 35 and 75 years old with stage III lung adenocarcinoma. This sample comprised peripheral blood mononuclear cells, obtained before any cancer treatment. This sequence joins TRBV4-1 and TRBJ1-2; no clear D. CDR3 region: CASSQMGSYTF. CDR3 DNA sequence: TGCGCCAGCAGCCAAATGGGCAGCTACACCTTC.